This T cell receptor beta chain was captured in a study of cytomegalovirus exposure and HLA in healthy donors. Concerning this clone itself: Its target is not known.

Donors had nominal health at sampling but likely had unrecorded immune exposures. General study results and limits: Reportedly, a later analysis found an Asian-associated ancestry cluster had fewer N-insertions than the approximately 670-donor mean. Investigators reported 164 TCR beta chains as tied to cytomegalovirus.

With 60 Vbeta and 13 Jbeta primers, the PCR was carried out. Method: immunoSEQ multiplex PCR; TCRdb's copy keeps in-frame clones and lacks some. The table lists around 92,000 clones, approximately 72% of them singletons. This CDR3 has 14 residues. The J segment lost 4 bases and the V segment lost 6 bases, leaving 7 bases of the junction unmatched. Germline V gives CDR1 MDHEN, CDR2 SYDVKM. This receptor was identified in a female donor in good health and CMV-seropositive. J is TRBJ1-1 and V is TRBV28; TRBD1 matches at 8 bases. Sequencing was done on a sample of PBMCs. The DNA of the CDR3 is TGTGCCAGCAGGTACAGGGGGAGAGGCACTGAAGCTTTCTTT. It encodes CASRYRGRGTEAFF.